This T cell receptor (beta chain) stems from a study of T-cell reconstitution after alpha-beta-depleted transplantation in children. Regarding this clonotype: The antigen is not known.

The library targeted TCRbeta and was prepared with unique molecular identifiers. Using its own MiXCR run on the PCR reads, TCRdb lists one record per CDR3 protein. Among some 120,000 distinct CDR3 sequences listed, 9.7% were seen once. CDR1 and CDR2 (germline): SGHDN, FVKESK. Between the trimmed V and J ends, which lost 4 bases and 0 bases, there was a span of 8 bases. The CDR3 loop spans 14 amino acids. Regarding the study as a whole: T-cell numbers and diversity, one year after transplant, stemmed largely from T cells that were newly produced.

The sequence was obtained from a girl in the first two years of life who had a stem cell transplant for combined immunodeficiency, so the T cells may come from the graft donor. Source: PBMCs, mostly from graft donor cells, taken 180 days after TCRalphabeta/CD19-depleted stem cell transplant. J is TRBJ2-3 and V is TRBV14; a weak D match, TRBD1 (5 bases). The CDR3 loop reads CASSRTFSTDTQYF. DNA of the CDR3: TGTGCCAGCAGCCGGACATTTAGCACAGATACGCAGTATTTT. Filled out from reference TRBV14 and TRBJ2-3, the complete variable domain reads EAGVTQFPSHSVIEKGQTVTLRCDPISGHDNLYWYRRVMGKEIKFLLHFVKESKQDESGMPNNRFLAERTGGTYSTLKVQPAELEDSGVYFCASSRTFSTDTQYFGPGTRLTVL.